These 18 T cell receptor beta chains came from one sample sequenced in a study of cytomegalovirus exposure and HLA in healthy donors. PCR involved 60 Vbeta and 13 Jbeta primers. Produced via immunoSEQ multiplex PCR; TCRdb's table is partial and in-frame only. There are some 80,000 clones in the sample; 62% occur only once, and 4% to 4.5% lies in the top ten. The sample comprised PBMCs. Source of these receptors: a male donor in good health and CMV-seropositive.

CDR3 in DNA: TGTGCCAGCCGGTACAGGGCTGGGAACTATGGCTACACCTTC. This sequence encodes CASRYRAGNYGYTF. The V and J genes are TRBV6-5 and TRBJ1-2; possibly TRBD1 for D (6 bases). The CDR3 loop spans 14 amino acids. Germline V gives CDR1 MNHEY, CDR2 SVGAGI. V shed 8 bases and J shed 2 bases, with 15 bases lying between them.

This clone was counted only a few times. This chain links TRBV2 with TRBJ2-1, with 12 bases fitting TRBD2. Per the germline V gene, CDR1 is SNHLY and CDR2 is FYNNEI. Trimming cost V 7 bases and J 6 bases; bases outside gene matches: 4. CDR3 length: 14 residues. In DNA form, the CDR3 reads TGTGCCAGCAAATCGGGACTAGCGGGCAATGAGCAGTTCTTC. It yields the protein CASKSGLAGNEQFF.

The J gene is TRBJ1-4, the V gene TRBV2, with 9 bases that match TRBD1. Trimming removed 4 bases from V and 7 bases from J; junction bases left unmatched: 10. This CDR3 region has 16 residues. CDR1 and CDR2 from the germline V gene are SNHLY and FYNNEI. The CDR3 DNA sequence: TGTGCCAGCAGTGCTCAGACCGGGACAGGGTTTGAAAAACTGTTTTTT. This codes for CASSAQTGTGFEKLFF. The entire variable domain, with the rest obtained from reference TRBV2 and TRBJ1-4, is as follows: EPEVTQTPSHQVTQMGQEVILRCVPISNHLYFYWYRQILGQKVEFLVSFYNNEISEKSEIFDDQFSVERPDGSNFTLKIRSTKLEDSAMYFCASSAQTGTGFEKLFFGSGTQLSVL.

The chain has TRBV9 and TRBJ2-5; 8 bases line up with TRBD2. Trimming took 4 bases from V and 5 from J; bases not matched to a gene: 4. Looked up from germline, CDR1 is SGDLS and CDR2 is YYNGEE. This CDR3 is built from 13 residues. The DNA of the CDR3 is TGTGCCAGCAGCTCCCGGGGGGGGGAGACCCAGTACTTC. Its protein product is CASSSRGGETQYF.

The chain uses TRBV2 and TRBJ1-5; TRBD1 aligns across 7 bases. This CDR3 has 13 amino acids. After removal of 7 bases from V and 5 bases from J, the junction contained 5 bases not matched to a gene. CDR1 and CDR2 from the germline V gene are SNHLY and FYNNEI. CDR3 amino acids: CASNRGFDQPQHF. As DNA, the CDR3 is TGTGCCAGCAACAGGGGCTTCGATCAGCCCCAGCATTTT.

The chain uses TRBV5-6 and TRBJ2-3; D ambiguous. Germline CDR1 SGHDT, CDR2 YYEEEE. This CDR3 spans 14 amino acids. Trimming took off 1 base at V and 0 bases at J, with 6 bases between the two ends. The CDR3 reads CASSLTASTDTQYF. The CDR3 region has the DNA TGTGCCAGCAGCTTGACAGCCAGCACAGATACGCAGTATTTT.

A few counts support this clone. At one end the junction does not follow the germline gene, possibly because of a read error. This sequence joins TRBV7-7 and TRBJ2-2, with D perhaps matching TRBD1 (6 bases). Looked up from germline, CDR1 is SSHAT and CDR2 is FNYEAQ (reference sequence). This CDR3 spans 15 amino acids. The CDR3 loop reads CASSQGPAGTGELFF. The DNA for the CDR3 is TGTGCTAGCAGCCAGGGGCCCGCGGGCACCGGGGAGCTGTTTTTT.

This clone was seen once. This chain connects TRBV7-8 to TRBJ2-7; D is perhaps TRBD1 (6 bases). Between the trimmed V and J ends, which lost 3 bases and 3 bases, there was a span of 12 bases. The CDR3 length is 14 residues. Germline CDR1 is SGHVS and CDR2 is FQNEAQ. The CDR3 here is CASSLGHRDYEQYF. The CDR3 DNA is TGTGCCAGCAGCTTGGGCCACAGGGACTACGAGCAGTACTTC.

This chain uses TRBV11-2 with TRBJ1-1, with TRBD1 identical over 7 bases. V gave up 6 bases and J gave up 8 bases; unmatched junction bases: 6. The CDR3 contains 12 residues. Germline CDR1 and CDR2: SGHAT and FQNNGV. CDR3 in amino acids: CASSILTGEAFF. The CDR3 region has the DNA TGTGCCAGCAGTATCTTGACAGGGGAAGCTTTCTTT.

Worth noting for this clone: One end of the junction varies from germline; a read error may be responsible. The chain uses TRBV6-6 and TRBJ2-4; perhaps TRBD1 as D (6 bases). Germline values: CDR1 MNHNY, CDR2 SVGAGI (reference sequence). CDR3 size: 12 residues. CDR3 protein: CASSYSGDIQYF. DNA for the CDR3: TGTGCCAGCAGTTACTCGGGGGACATCCAGTACTTC.

DNA for the CDR3: TGTGCCAGCAGTTGGACTAGCGGGGGGGCAGCGGATACGCAGTATTTT. It specifies CASSWTSGGAADTQYF. This chain uses TRBV2 with TRBJ2-3, with 15 bases lining up with TRBD2. The V gene end was trimmed by 5 bases and the J gene end by 6 bases; junction bases not matched to a gene: 6. CDR3 size: 16 residues. Germline V gene lookup returns CDR1 SNHLY and CDR2 FYNNEI.

Only a few counts were recorded for this clone. The chain joins TRBV9 to TRBJ2-3, with 7 bases fitting TRBD1. The V and J ends lost 3 bases and 3 bases, in that order; junction bases with no gene match: 4. Germline V CDR1 and CDR2: SGDLS, YYNGEE. This CDR3 has 14 residues. The CDR3 spells CASSEAGGTDTQYF. The DNA of the CDR3 is TGTGCCAGCAGCGAGGCAGGGGGTACAGATACGCAGTATTTT.

This clone was observed a single time. V is TRBV9 and J is TRBJ2-1; D call uncertain. V was shortened by 0 bases and J by 3 bases, with 10 bases between the two germline ends. Germline assignment: CDR1 SGDLS and CDR2 YYNGEE. The CDR3 has 15 amino acids. The CDR3 DNA is TGTGCCAGCAGCGTAGAAGCTTCCCACTACAATGAGCAGTTCTTC. This encodes CASSVEASHYNEQFF.

There are a few counts of this clone. The chain is built from TRBV19 and TRBJ2-7, with 7 bases aligning to TRBD1. Germline CDR1 LNHDA, CDR2 SQIVND (reference sequence). The V and J ends lost 5 bases and 1 base, in that order; junction bases with no gene match: 5. The CDR3 is 14 residues long. The CDR3 reads CASSLQGLSYEQYF. CDR3 sequence (DNA): TGTGCCAGTAGTCTACAGGGGTTGTCCTACGAGCAGTACTTC.

The chain uses TRBV9 and TRBJ2-5, with 8 positions matching TRBD1. The germline V gene encodes CDR1 SGDLS and CDR2 YYNGEE. Trimming took 3 bases from V and 5 from J; bases not matched to a gene: 6. The CDR3 spans 14 residues. DNA of the CDR3: TGTGCCAGCAGCGCCCGACAGGGGTTGGAGACCCAGTACTTC. Encoded protein: CASSARQGLETQYF.

Worth noting for this clone: The junction does not match germline at one end; this may be a read error. The J gene is TRBJ1-4, the V gene TRBV7-9; the D gene is possibly TRBD1 (6 bases). The CDR3 totals 14 residues. CDR1 and CDR2 (germline): SEHNR, FQNEAQ (reference sequence). In nucleotides, the CDR3 is TGTTCCAGCAGCTTCGCAACAGGGCGCGAAAAACTGTTTTTT. It encodes CSSSFATGREKLFF.

This clone was seen a handful of times. The rearrangement links TRBV6-6 to TRBJ1-5; D is unclear. V shed 0 bases and J shed 9 bases, with 9 bases lying between them. The CDR3 loop spans 13 amino acids. The V gene's germline CDR1 is MNHNY and CDR2 SVGAGI (reference sequence). The CDR3 sequence: CASSYSNGGPQHF. The CDR3 nucleotides are TGTGCCAGCAGTTACTCAAATGGAGGGCCCCAGCATTTT.

This clone occurred once. The chain has TRBV7-2 and TRBJ2-7; 11 bases match TRBD2. The V segment lost 5 bases and the J segment 0 bases; nucleotides outside the gene matches: 6. CDR1 SGHTA and CDR2 FQGNSA come from the germline V gene. The CDR3 is made up of 16 amino acids. The CDR3: CASSIRLAGYSYEQYF. The CDR3 DNA reads as TGTGCCAGCAGCATCCGACTAGCGGGATACTCCTACGAGCAGTACTTC.